This TCR beta chain was captured in a study of blood T cell repertoires in COVID-19. Across the whole study: Donors in the United States, Italy and Spain gave samples during acute or convalescent COVID-19. PBMCs, B-cell-depleted T cells, or T cells were the source of the cDNA or gDNA that made up the material.

Original processing notes: Counts of nucleated cells, estimated from reference gene primer amplification, were obtained. The repertoire was sequenced with immunoSEQ multiplex PCR; TCRdb's copy has only in-frame clones and lacks some. The V and J calls and clone size were taken over from that table, and D and trimming were inferred from the DNA. The sample contains about 81,000 clones, roughly four fifths of which appear only once. Germline CDR1 reads SGHAT; CDR2 reads FQNNGV. V lost 0 bases, J lost 9 bases, and 11 bases lay in between. This CDR3 is built from 13 residues. V is TRBV11-2 and J is TRBJ1-1; D not resolved. The sample comprised peripheral blood. The sequence was collected from a man aged 55 to 70 with acute or convalescent COVID-19. Here the CDR3 reads CASSLDRGGQAFF. CDR3 DNA: TGTGCCAGCAGCTTAGATCGAGGAGGGCAAGCTTTCTTT. Using reference TRBV11-2 and TRBJ1-1 for the parts outside the CDR3, the full variable domain is EAGVAQSPRYKIIEKRQSVAFWCNPISGHATLYWYQQILGQGPKLLIQFQNNGVVDDSQLPKDRFSAERLKGVDSTLKIQPAKLEDSAVYLCASSLDRGGQAFFGQGTRLTVV.